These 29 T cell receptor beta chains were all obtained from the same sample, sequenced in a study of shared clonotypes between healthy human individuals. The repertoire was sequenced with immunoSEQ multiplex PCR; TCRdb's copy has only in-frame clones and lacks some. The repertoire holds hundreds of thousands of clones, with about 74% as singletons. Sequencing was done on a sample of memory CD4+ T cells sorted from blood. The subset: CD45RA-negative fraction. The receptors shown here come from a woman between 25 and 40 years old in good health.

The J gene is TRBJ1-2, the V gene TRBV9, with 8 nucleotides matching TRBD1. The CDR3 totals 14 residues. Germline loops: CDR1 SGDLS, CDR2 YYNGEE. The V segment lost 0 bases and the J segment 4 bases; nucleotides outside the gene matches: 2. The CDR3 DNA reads TGTGCCAGCAGCGTAGGGACAGGGCCCTATGGCTACACCTTC. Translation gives CASSVGTGPYGYTF.

The CDR3: CASSERREKLFF. The CDR3 DNA is TGCGCCAGCAGTGAGCGACGGGAAAAACTGTTTTTT. The J gene is TRBJ1-4, the V gene TRBV10-2; D not certain. Trimming took 2 bases from V and 8 from J, leaving 6 bases between them. CDR3 size: 12 residues. CDR1 and CDR2 (germline): WSHSY, SAAADI.

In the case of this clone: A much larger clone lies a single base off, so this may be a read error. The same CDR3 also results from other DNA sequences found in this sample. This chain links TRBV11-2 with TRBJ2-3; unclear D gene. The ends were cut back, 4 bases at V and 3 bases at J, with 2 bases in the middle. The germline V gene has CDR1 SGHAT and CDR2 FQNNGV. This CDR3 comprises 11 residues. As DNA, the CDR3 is TGTGCCAGCAGCTCAACAGATACGCAGTATTTT. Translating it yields CASSSTDTQYF.

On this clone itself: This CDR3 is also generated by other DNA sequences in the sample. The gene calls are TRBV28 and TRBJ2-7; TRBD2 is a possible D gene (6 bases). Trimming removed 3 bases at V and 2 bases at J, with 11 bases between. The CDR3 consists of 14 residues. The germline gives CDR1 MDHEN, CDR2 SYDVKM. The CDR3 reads CASSLEGTPYEQYF. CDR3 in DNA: TGTGCCAGCAGTTTGGAGGGGACCCCCTACGAGCAGTACTTC. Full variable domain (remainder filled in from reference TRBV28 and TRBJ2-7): DVKVTQSSRYLVKRTGEKVFLECVQDMDHENMFWYRQDPGLGLRLIYFSYDVKMKEKGDIPEGYSVSREKKERFSLILESASTNQTSMYLCASSLEGTPYEQYFGPGTRLTVT.

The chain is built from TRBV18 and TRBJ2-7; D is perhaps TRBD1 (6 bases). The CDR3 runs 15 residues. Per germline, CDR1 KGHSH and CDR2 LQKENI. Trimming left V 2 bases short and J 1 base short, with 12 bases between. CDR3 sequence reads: CASSPGRGMSYEQYF. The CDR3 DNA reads TGTGCCAGCTCACCAGGCAGGGGAATGTCCTACGAGCAGTACTTC.

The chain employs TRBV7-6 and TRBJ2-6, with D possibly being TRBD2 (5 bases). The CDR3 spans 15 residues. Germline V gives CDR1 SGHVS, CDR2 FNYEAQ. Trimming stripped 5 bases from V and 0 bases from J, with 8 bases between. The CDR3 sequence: CASSLRVSGANVLTF. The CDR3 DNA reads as TGTGCCAGCAGCCTGAGGGTCTCTGGGGCCAACGTCCTGACTTTC. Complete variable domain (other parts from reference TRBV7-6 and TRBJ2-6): GAGVSQSPRYKVTKRGQDVALRCDPISGHVSLYWYRQALGQGPEFLTYFNYEAQQDKSGLPNDRFSAERPEGSISTLTIQRTEQRDSAMYRCASSLRVSGANVLTFGAGSRLTVL.

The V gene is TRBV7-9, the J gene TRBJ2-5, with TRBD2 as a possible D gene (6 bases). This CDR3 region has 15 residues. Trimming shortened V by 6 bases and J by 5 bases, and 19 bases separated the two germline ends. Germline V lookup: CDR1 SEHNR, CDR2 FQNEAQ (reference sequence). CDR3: CASSTREKGWETQYF. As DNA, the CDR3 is TGTGCCAGCAGTACCCGGGAGAAGGGATGGGAGACCCAGTACTTC.

The CDR3 DNA is TGCAGCGCCGGACAACTGAACACTGAAGCTTTCTTT. Protein: CSAGQLNTEAFF. V and J are TRBV29-1 and TRBJ1-1, with D perhaps TRBD1 (5 bases). Trimming left V 7 bases short and J 0 bases short, with 9 bases between. This CDR3 comprises 12 residues. Germline V CDR1 and CDR2: SQVTM, ANQGSEA.

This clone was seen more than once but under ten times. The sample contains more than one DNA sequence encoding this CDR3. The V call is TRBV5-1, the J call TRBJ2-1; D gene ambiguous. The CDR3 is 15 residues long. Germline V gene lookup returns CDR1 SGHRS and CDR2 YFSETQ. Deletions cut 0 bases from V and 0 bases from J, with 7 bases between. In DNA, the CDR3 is TGCGCCAGCAGCTTGGATAGTGGCTCCTACAATGAGCAGTTCTTC. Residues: CASSLDSGSYNEQFF.

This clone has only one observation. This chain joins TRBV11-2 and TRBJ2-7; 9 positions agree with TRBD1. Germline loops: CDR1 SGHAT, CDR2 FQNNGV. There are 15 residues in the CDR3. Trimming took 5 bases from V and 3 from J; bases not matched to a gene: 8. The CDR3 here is CASSHWRTGDYEQYF. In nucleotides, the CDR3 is TGTGCCAGCAGCCACTGGAGGACAGGGGACTACGAGCAGTACTTC.

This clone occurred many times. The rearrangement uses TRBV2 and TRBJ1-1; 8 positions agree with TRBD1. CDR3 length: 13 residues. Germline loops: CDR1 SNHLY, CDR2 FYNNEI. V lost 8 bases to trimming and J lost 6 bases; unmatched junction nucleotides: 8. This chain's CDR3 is CASSGQGVAEAFF. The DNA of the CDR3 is TGTGCCAGCTCTGGACAGGGAGTAGCTGAAGCTTTCTTT.

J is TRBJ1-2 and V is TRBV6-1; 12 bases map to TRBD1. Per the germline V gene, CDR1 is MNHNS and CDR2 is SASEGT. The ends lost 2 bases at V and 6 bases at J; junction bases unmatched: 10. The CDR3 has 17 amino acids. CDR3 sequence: CASSERAGTGGLDGYTF. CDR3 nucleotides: TGTGCCAGCAGTGAAAGGGCAGGGACAGGGGGCCTCGATGGCTACACCTTC.

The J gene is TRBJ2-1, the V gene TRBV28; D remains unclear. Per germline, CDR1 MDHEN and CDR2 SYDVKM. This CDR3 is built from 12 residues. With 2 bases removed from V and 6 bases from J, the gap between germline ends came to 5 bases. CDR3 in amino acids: CASSLAPNEQFF. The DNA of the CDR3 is TGTGCCAGCAGTTTAGCCCCCAATGAGCAGTTCTTC.

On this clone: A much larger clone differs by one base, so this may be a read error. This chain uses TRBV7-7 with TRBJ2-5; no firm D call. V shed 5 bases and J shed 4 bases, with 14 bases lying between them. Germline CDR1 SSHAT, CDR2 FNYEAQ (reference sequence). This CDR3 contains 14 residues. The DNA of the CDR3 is TGTGCCAGCAGCCCACGGAGAGTGAGAGAGACCCAGTACTTC. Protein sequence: CASSPRRVRETQYF. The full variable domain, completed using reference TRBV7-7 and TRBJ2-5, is GAGVSQSPRYKVTKRGQDVTLRCDPISSHATLYWYQQALGQGPEFLTYFNYEAQPDKSGLPSDRFSAERPEGSISTLTIQRTEQRDSAMYRCASSPRRVRETQYFGPGTRLLVL.

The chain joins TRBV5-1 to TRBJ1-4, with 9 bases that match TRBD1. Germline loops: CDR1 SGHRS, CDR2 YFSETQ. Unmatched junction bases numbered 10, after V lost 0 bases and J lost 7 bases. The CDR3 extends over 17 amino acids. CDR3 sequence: CASSLGPPGQGGEKLFF. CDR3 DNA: TGCGCCAGCAGCTTGGGGCCACCGGGACAGGGAGGTGAAAAACTGTTTTTT.

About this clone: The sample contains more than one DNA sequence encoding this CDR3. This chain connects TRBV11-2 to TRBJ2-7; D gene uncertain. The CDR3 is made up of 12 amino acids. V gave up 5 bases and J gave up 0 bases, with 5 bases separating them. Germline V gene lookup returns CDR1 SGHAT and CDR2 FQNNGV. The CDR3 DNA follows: TGTGCCAGCAGCCGCACCTCCTACGAGCAGTACTTC. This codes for CASSRTSYEQYF.

CDR3 nucleotides: TGCGCCAGCAGCGTCGGACAGGGCCCCCCCACAGATACGCAGTATTTT. This gives the protein CASSVGQGPPTDTQYF. This chain joins TRBV5-1 and TRBJ2-3; TRBD1 matches at 8 bases. CDR1 is SGHRS and CDR2 is YFSETQ in the germline V gene. The V and J ends lost 4 bases and 2 bases, in that order; junction bases with no gene match: 9. The CDR3 extends over 16 amino acids.

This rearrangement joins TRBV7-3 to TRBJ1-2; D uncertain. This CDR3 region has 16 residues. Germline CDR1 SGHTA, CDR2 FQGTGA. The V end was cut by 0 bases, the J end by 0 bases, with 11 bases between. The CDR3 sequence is CASSLTSGGANYGYTF. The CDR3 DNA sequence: TGTGCCAGCAGCTTAACTTCAGGCGGCGCTAACTATGGCTACACCTTC.

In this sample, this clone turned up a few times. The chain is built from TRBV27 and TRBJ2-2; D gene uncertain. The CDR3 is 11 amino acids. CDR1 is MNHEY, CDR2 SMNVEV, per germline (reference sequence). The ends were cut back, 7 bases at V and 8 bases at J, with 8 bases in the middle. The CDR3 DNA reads TGTGCCAGCACCTCTGAAGGGGAGCTGTTTTTT. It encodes CASTSEGELFF.

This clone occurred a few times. The CDR3 sequence is CASSKTGTGIHEQYF. In DNA, the CDR3 is TGTGCCAGCAGCAAAACCGGGACAGGGATCCACGAGCAGTACTTC. The chain employs TRBV7-9 and TRBJ2-7; 9 bases are a match to TRBD1. CDR1 and CDR2 from the germline V gene are SEHNR and FQNEAQ (reference sequence). V gave up 5 bases and J gave up 5 bases; unmatched junction bases: 10. CDR3 size: 15 residues.

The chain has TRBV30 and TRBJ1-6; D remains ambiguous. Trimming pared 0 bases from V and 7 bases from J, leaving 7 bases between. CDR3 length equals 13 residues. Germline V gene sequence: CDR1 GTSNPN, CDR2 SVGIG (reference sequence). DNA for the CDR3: TGTGCCTGGAGTGTCTCGGAGAATTCACCCCTCCACTTT. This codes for CAWSVSENSPLHF.

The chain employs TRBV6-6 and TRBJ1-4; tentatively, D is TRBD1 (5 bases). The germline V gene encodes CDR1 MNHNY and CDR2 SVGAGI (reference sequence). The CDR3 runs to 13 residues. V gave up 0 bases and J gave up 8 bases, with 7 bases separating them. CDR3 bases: TGTGCCAGCAGTTACTCTGGGGGGGAAAAACTGTTTTTT. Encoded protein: CASSYSGGEKLFF.

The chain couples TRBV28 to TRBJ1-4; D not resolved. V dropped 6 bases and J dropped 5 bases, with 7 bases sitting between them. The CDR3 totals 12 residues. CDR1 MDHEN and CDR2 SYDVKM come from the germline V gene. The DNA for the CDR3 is TGTGCCAGCAGACTATTGAATGAAAAACTGTTTTTT. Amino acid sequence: CASRLLNEKLFF.

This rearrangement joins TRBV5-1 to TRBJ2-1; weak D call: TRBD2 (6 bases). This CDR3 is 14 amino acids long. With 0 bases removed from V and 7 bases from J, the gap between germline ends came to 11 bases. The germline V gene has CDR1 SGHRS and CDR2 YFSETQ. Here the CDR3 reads CASSLAGTLNEQFF. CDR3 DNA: TGCGCCAGCAGCTTGGCCGGGACTCTTAATGAGCAGTTCTTC.

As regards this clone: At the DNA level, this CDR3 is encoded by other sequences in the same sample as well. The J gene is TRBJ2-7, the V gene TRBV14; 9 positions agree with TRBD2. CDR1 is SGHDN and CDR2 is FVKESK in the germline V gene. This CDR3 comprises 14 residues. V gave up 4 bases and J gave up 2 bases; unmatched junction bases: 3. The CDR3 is CASSRGGRAYEQYF. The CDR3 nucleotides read TGTGCCAGCAGCCGGGGCGGGAGGGCCTACGAGCAGTACTTC.

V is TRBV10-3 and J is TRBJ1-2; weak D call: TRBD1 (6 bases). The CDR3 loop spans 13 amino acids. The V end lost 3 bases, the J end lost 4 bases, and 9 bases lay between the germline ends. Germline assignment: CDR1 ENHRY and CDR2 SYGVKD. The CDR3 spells CAISDRGSYGYTF. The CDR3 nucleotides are TGTGCCATCAGTGACAGGGGATCCTATGGCTACACCTTC.

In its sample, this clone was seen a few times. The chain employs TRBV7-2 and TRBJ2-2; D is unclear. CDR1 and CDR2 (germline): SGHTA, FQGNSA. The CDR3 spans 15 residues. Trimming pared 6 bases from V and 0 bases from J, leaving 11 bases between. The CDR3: CASSKMTANTGELFF. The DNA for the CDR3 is TGTGCCAGCAGTAAGATGACCGCGAACACCGGGGAGCTGTTTTTT.

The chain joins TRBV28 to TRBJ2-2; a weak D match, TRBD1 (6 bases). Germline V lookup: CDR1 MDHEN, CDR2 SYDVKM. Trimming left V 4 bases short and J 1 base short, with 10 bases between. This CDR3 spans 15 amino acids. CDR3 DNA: TGTGCCAGCAGTTCCGGGACAAAGAACACCGGGGAGCTGTTTTTT. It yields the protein CASSSGTKNTGELFF.

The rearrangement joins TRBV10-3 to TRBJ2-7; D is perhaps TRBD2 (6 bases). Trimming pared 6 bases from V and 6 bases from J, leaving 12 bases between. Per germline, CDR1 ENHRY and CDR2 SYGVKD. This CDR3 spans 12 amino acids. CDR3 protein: CAIRGDSSEQYF. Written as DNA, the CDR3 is TGTGCCATCAGAGGGGACTCAAGCGAGCAGTACTTC.